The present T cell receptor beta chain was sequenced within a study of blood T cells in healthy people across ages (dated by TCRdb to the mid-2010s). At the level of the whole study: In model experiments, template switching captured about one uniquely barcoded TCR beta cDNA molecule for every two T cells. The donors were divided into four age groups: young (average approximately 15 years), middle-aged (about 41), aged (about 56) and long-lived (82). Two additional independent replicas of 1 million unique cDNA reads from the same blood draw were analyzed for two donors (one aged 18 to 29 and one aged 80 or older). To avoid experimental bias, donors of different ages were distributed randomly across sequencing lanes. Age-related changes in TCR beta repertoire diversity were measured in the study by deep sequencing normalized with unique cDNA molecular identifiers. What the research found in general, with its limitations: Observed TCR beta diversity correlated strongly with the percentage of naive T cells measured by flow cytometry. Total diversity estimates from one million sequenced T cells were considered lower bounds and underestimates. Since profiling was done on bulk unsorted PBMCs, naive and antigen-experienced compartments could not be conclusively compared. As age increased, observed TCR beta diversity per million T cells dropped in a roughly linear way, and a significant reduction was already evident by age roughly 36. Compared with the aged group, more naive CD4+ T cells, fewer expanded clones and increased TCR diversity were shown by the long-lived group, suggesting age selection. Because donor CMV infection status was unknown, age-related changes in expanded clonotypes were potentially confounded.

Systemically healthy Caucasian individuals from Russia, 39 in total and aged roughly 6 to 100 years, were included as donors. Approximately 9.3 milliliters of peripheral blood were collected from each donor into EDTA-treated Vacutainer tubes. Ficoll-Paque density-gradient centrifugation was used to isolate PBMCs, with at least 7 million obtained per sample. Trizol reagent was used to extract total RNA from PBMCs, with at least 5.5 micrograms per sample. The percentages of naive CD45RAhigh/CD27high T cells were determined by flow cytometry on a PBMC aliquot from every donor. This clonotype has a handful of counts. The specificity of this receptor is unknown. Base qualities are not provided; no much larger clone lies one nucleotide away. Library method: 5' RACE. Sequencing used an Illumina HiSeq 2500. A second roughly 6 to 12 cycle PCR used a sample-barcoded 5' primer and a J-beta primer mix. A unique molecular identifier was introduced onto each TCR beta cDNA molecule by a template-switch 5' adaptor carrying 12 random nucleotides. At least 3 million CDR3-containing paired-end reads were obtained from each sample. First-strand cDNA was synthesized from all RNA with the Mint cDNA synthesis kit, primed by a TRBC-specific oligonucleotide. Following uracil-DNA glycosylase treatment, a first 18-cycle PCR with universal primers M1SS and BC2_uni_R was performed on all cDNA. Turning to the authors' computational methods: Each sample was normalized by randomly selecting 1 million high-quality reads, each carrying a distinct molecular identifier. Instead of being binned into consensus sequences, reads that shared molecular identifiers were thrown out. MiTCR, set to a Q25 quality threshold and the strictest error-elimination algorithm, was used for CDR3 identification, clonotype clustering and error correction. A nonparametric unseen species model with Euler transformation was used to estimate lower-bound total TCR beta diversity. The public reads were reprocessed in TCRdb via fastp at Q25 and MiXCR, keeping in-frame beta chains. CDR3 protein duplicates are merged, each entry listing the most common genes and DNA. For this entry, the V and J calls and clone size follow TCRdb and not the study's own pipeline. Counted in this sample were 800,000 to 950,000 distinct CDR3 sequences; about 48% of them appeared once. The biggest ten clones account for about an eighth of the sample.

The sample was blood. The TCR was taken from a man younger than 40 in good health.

The CDR3 corresponds to CSARETVVNEKLFF. The nucleotide sequence reads as follows: TGCAGTGCTAGAGAGACGGTCGTCAATGAAAAACTGTTTTTT. The chain joins TRBV20-1 to TRBJ1-4; the D gene assignment is ambiguous. From its cysteine to its phenylalanine, the CDR3 spans 14 amino acids. Just the 42-base CDR3 DNA is kept, in frame starting at base 1. Trimming costs V 0 bases and J 5 bases, and their ends lie 10 bases apart. CDR1 and CDR2 (DFQATT, SNEGSKA) derive from the germline V gene (reference sequence).